This record covers a single TCR beta chain. Its matching antigen is unknown. This specimen belongs to a study of T cells after yellow fever vaccination. 5'RACE template switching added a universal primer site and UMIs to TCR cDNA. TCRdb ran MiXCR on the 5' RACE reads and lists one entry per CDR3 protein. There are hundreds of thousands of distinct CDR3 sequences in the sample; approximately 8% occur only once, and roughly 15% lies in the top ten. Study-level points and caveats: Sorted repertoires could include abundant contaminating clonotypes from bulk cells. Subsequent to the booster, the majority of primary-vaccination clones reappeared (96% CD4, around 85% CD8). Though it reached lower strength, the secondary response hit its peak faster, day 5 versus 15.

Sequenced here: PBMCs, sampled roughly 45 days after the first yellow fever vaccination. The clonotype comes from a man between 18 and 35 years old who received the YFV17D yellow fever vaccine.

The CDR3 sequence is CASSLLQGALNEQYF. CDR3 sequence (DNA): TGTGCCAGCAGCTTACTACAGGGGGCGCTCAACGAGCAGTACTTC. The J gene is TRBJ2-7, the V gene TRBV7-8; 9 nucleotides agree with TRBD1. Trimming took 2 bases from V and 5 from J; bases not matched to a gene: 7. CDR1 and CDR2 (germline): SGHVS, FQNEAQ. The CDR3 spans 15 residues.